The 4 T cell receptor beta chains presented below share a single source sample, sequenced in a study of control samples from healthy donors and cancer patients. Assay: immunoSEQ multiplex PCR; the TCRdb copy retains only in-frame clones and omits some. In the table there are around 160,000 clones, 93% of which are singletons. The sequencing sample was made of blood. These TCRs come from a man aged 18 to 29 in good health.

This clone occurred once. The chain employs TRBV19 and TRBJ1-1; a possible D gene is TRBD1 (5 bases). Germline values: CDR1 LNHDA, CDR2 SQIVND (reference sequence). With 8 bases removed from V and 6 bases from J, the gap between germline ends came to 13 bases. The CDR3 extends over 12 amino acids. CDR3 residues: CASGAYGSEAFF. CDR3 DNA: TGTGCCAGTGGGGCGTACGGCTCTGAAGCTTTCTTT.

V usage is TRBV28 and J usage is TRBJ2-3, with D maybe TRBD2 (6 bases). Trimming removed 3 bases at V and 4 bases at J, with 23 bases between. The CDR3 loop spans 18 amino acids. CDR1 and CDR2 from the germline V gene are MDHEN and SYDVKM. The CDR3 DNA reads as TGTGCCAGCAGTTTTTCATTTCGGGCAGGTAGCGGATCAGATACGCAGTATTTT. Residues: CASSFSFRAGSGSDTQYF.

The rearrangement links TRBV19 to TRBJ1-2; perhaps TRBD1 as D (5 bases). The length of the CDR3 is 11 residues. Germline V CDR1 and CDR2: LNHDA, SQIVND (reference sequence). Trimming cost V 8 bases and J 6 bases, with 10 bases left between them. The CDR3: CASQQGHGYTF. The DNA for the CDR3 is TGTGCCAGTCAGCAGGGTCATGGCTACACCTTC.

The J gene is TRBJ2-7, the V gene TRBV19, with D possibly matching TRBD2 (6 bases). Trimming cost V 1 base and J 3 bases, with 10 bases left between them. Germline assignment: CDR1 LNHDA and CDR2 SQIVND (reference sequence). CDR3 length: 14 residues. The CDR3 DNA is TGTGCCAGTAGTATAGGCGGCGGGATCTACGAGCAGTACTTC. This gives the protein CASSIGGGIYEQYF.